The 21 T cell receptor beta chains listed next were all sequenced from one sample in a study of blood T cell repertoires in COVID-19. Measured with immunoSEQ multiplex PCR; TCRdb has only the in-frame clones, and not every one. The sample has 70,000 or so clones; over 80% are singletons. Sequencing was done on a sample of peripheral blood. All receptors derive from a man aged 50 or older with COVID-19, enrolled during active disease.

The genes are TRBV5-5 and TRBJ1-2; no firm D call. Germline V gene sequence: CDR1 SGHKS, CDR2 YYEKEE (reference sequence). V was shortened by 5 bases and J by 4 bases, with 12 bases between the two germline ends. This CDR3 contains 13 residues. CDR3 amino acids: CASRVNGSYGYTF. Written as DNA, the CDR3 is TGTGCCAGCAGGGTTAACGGGAGCTATGGCTACACCTTC.

This rearrangement joins TRBV10-1 to TRBJ2-1; perhaps TRBD1 as D (6 bases). Trimming stripped 4 bases from V and 0 bases from J, with 13 bases between. Germline V CDR1 and CDR2: WNHNN, SYGVQD (reference sequence). This CDR3 has 16 residues. In DNA form, the CDR3 reads TGCGCCAGCAGTGTTTTGGACAGACTCTCCTACAATGAGCAGTTCTTC. Protein sequence: CASSVLDRLSYNEQFF.

The chain couples TRBV6-2 or TRBV6-3 to TRBJ2-1, with D hard to call. CDR1 MNHEY and CDR2 SVGEGT come from the germline V gene. This CDR3 spans 12 amino acids. V lost 6 bases, J lost 6 bases, and 9 bases lay in between. CDR3 sequence: CASSPRVNEQFF. DNA of the CDR3: TGTGCCAGCAGCCCCCGGGTCAATGAGCAGTTCTTC.

This sequence joins TRBV27 and TRBJ2-7; D is possibly TRBD2 (5 bases). CDR1 and CDR2 from the germline V gene are MNHEY and SMNVEV (reference sequence). This CDR3 contains 14 residues. V lost 0 bases to trimming and J lost 0 bases, with 6 bases between them. The CDR3: CASSLSGVSYEQYF. The CDR3 coding sequence is TGTGCCAGCAGTTTATCGGGAGTCTCCTACGAGCAGTACTTC.

The rearrangement joins TRBV5-1 to TRBJ2-5, with 10 bases aligning to TRBD2. CDR1 is SGHRS, CDR2 YFSETQ, per germline. The CDR3 has 15 amino acids. Trimming removed 8 bases from V and 1 base from J; junction bases left unmatched: 8. The DNA for the CDR3 is TGCGCCAGTAGAACTAGCGGGGTTCCCCAAGAGACCCAGTACTTC. The encoded protein is CASRTSGVPQETQYF.

The chain employs TRBV4-3 and TRBJ2-2; D may be TRBD1 (6 bases). Germline V gene data show CDR1 as LGHNA and CDR2 as YSLEER. There are 16 residues in the CDR3. With 4 bases removed from V and 3 bases from J, the gap between germline ends came to 15 bases. The CDR3: CASSLVRGWYTGELFF. The CDR3 DNA reads TGCGCCAGCAGCCTGGTCAGGGGATGGTACACCGGGGAGCTGTTTTTT.

This chain connects TRBV28 to TRBJ2-7; D possibly corresponds to TRBD1 (5 bases). The germline V gene has CDR1 MDHEN and CDR2 SYDVKM. The germline V and J ends were trimmed by 4 bases and 3 bases, with 10 bases remaining between them. The CDR3 covers 13 residues. CDR3 nucleotides: TGTGCCAGCAGTTATCCAGGGATCTACGAGCAGTACTTC. It specifies CASSYPGIYEQYF. The full variable domain, with the rest looked up from reference TRBV28 and TRBJ2-7, is DVKVTQSSRYLVKRTGEKVFLECVQDMDHENMFWYRQDPGLGLRLIYFSYDVKMKEKGDIPEGYSVSREKKERFSLILESASTNQTSMYLCASSYPGIYEQYFGPGTRLTVT.

V usage is TRBV4-1 and J usage is TRBJ2-7, with 11 bases matching TRBD2. From germline, CDR1 is MGHRA and CDR2 YSYEKL. The V gene end was trimmed by 1 base and the J gene end by 4 bases; junction bases not matched to a gene: 9. The CDR3 runs 17 residues. CDR3 protein: CASSQVATSGSLYEQYF. The CDR3 DNA sequence: TGCGCCAGCAGCCAAGTAGCCACTAGCGGGAGTCTGTACGAGCAGTACTTC.

To note about this clone: The junction and the germline gene differ at one end; a read error may be behind it. V and J are TRBV6-1 and TRBJ1-3, with D unclear. Looked up from germline, CDR1 is MNHNS and CDR2 is SASEGT. The CDR3 covers 12 residues. In DNA form, the CDR3 reads TGTGCCAGCAGTGAAGGACTCGTGGGAGCGAATTTT. Protein: CASSEGLVGANF.

The chain uses TRBV7-9 and TRBJ1-4; 8 bases map to TRBD1. Germline-derived CDR1 and CDR2 are SEHNR and FQNEAQ (reference sequence). V lost 4 bases, J lost 7 bases, and 8 bases stayed unmatched. The CDR3 loop spans 15 amino acids. The CDR3 sequence: CASSSHRGGSEKLFF. The CDR3 DNA follows: TGTGCCAGCAGCTCCCACAGGGGGGGGAGTGAAAAACTGTTTTTT. Supplemented by reference TRBV7-9 and TRBJ1-4, the full variable domain reads DTGVSQNPRHKITKRGQNVTFRCDPISEHNRLYWYRQTLGQGPEFLTYFQNEAQLEKSRLLSDRFSAERPKGSFSTLEIQRTEQGDSAMYLCASSSHRGGSEKLFFGSGTQLSVL.

CDR3 region: CASSFRGADPDTQYF. In DNA, the CDR3 is TGTGCCAGCAGCTTTAGAGGAGCGGACCCAGATACGCAGTATTTT. The V and J genes are TRBV5-5 and TRBJ2-3, with D perhaps matching TRBD2 (5 bases). Germline CDR1 reads SGHKS; CDR2 reads YYEKEE (reference sequence). The V end was cut by 2 bases, the J end by 4 bases, with 14 bases between. There are 15 residues in the CDR3.

The CDR3 protein is CASSLSENTEAFF. CDR3 sequence (DNA): TGTGCCAGCAGCCTCAGTGAGAACACTGAAGCTTTCTTT. The chain links TRBV7-3 to TRBJ1-1; D gene uncertain. CDR1 and CDR2 (germline): SGHTA, FQGTGA. Deletions cut 5 bases from V and 1 base from J, with 8 bases between. The CDR3 runs to 13 residues.

The chain's CDR3 is CASRATLAGGREQYF. CDR3 coding DNA: TGTGCCAGCAGGGCGACATTAGCGGGGGGCCGAGAGCAGTACTTC. The chain recombines TRBV6-5 with TRBJ2-7, with 10 bases matching TRBD2. Looked up from germline, CDR1 is MNHEY and CDR2 is SVGAGI. This CDR3 is 15 amino acids long. With V trimmed by 6 bases and J by 7 bases, 12 bases remained unmatched.

The chain recombines TRBV2 with TRBJ1-1, with D tentatively TRBD1 (6 bases). Trimming stripped 8 bases from V and 1 base from J, with 11 bases between. Germline loops: CDR1 SNHLY, CDR2 FYNNEI. This CDR3 comprises 13 residues. The CDR3 DNA is TGTGCCAGCCTCGGACAGAGGAACACTGAAGCTTTCTTT. Translation: CASLGQRNTEAFF. The complete variable domain, with remaining parts taken from reference TRBV2 and TRBJ1-1, reads EPEVTQTPSHQVTQMGQEVILRCVPISNHLYFYWYRQILGQKVEFLVSFYNNEISEKSEIFDDQFSVERPDGSNFTLKIRSTKLEDSAMYFCASLGQRNTEAFFGQGTRLTVV.

V and J are TRBV6-1 and TRBJ1-2; D is ambiguous. Trimming removed 2 bases from V and 5 bases from J, with 6 bases in between. The CDR3 length is 12 residues. Germline CDR1 reads MNHNS; CDR2 reads SASEGT. This chain's CDR3 is CASSETRYGYTF. CDR3 coding DNA: TGTGCCAGCAGTGAAACCCGGTATGGCTACACCTTC.

The rearrangement joins TRBV9 to TRBJ2-1; 9 nucleotides agree with TRBD1. CDR3 length equals 17 residues. V was pared by 3 bases and J by 3 bases, with 10 bases of the junction left unmatched. The germline V gene has CDR1 SGDLS and CDR2 YYNGEE. The CDR3 reads CASSGEPGQGIYNEQFF. In DNA form, the CDR3 reads TGTGCCAGCAGCGGGGAACCGGGACAGGGAATCTACAATGAGCAGTTCTTC.

The rearrangement links TRBV10-3 to TRBJ1-5; a weak D match, TRBD1 (5 bases). CDR1 is ENHRY and CDR2 is SYGVKD in the germline V gene. This CDR3 region has 16 residues. V lost 1 base, J lost 7 bases, and 17 bases lay in between. The CDR3 region has the DNA TGTGCCATCAGTGAGTGGGAACAGGTGGATCGGCAGCCCCAGCATTTT. It yields the protein CAISEWEQVDRQPQHF.

The V gene is TRBV9, the J gene TRBJ2-2, with D perhaps matching TRBD1 (5 bases). The CDR3 sequence is 16 residues long. Trimming stripped 0 bases from V and 2 bases from J, with 11 bases between. CDR1 and CDR2 from the germline V gene are SGDLS and YYNGEE. This CDR3 reads CASSVAPTVNTGELFF. The CDR3 nucleotides read TGTGCCAGCAGCGTAGCTCCGACAGTCAACACCGGGGAGCTGTTTTTT.

The gene calls are TRBV19 and TRBJ1-2, with D perhaps TRBD1 (5 bases). CDR3 length: 14 residues. The germline V and J ends were trimmed by 7 bases and 4 bases, with 16 bases remaining between them. Germline CDR1 reads LNHDA; CDR2 reads SQIVND (reference sequence). CDR3 DNA: TGTGCCAGTACTGAAGGGGTTTCAGGCTATGGCTACACCTTC. It yields the protein CASTEGVSGYGYTF. Supplemented by reference TRBV19 and TRBJ1-2, the full variable domain reads DGGITQSPKYLFRKEGQNVTLSCEQNLNHDAMYWYRQDPGQGLRLIYYSQIVNDFQKGDIAEGYSVSREKKESFPLTVTSAQKNPTAFYLCASTEGVSGYGYTFGSGTRLTVV.

V is TRBV5-1 and J is TRBJ1-2, with 7 bases lining up with TRBD1. CDR3 length equals 15 residues. Germline CDR1 and CDR2: SGHRS and YFSETQ. The V segment lost 2 bases and the J segment 4 bases; nucleotides outside the gene matches: 8. This chain's CDR3 is CASSFKQGRSYGYTF. CDR3 in DNA: TGCGCCAGCAGCTTTAAACAGGGGAGGTCCTATGGCTACACCTTC.

This sequence joins TRBV4-1 and TRBJ1-4; 7 bases are a match to TRBD1. The CDR3 has 15 residues. V trimming: 1 base; J trimming: 6 bases; junction bases outside the gene matches: 5. Germline V CDR1 and CDR2: MGHRA, YSYEKL. DNA of the CDR3: TGCGCCAGCAGCCAAGTTTGGCAGGGGGATGAAAAACTGTTTTTT. Residues: CASSQVWQGDEKLFF.